This T cell receptor beta chain was documented in a study of a mutant IDH1 vaccine in newly diagnosed glioma. About the research overall: Across weeks 1, 3, 5, 7, 11, 15, 19 and 23, patients received a vaccination each time, eight in all. Treated patients showed a male proportion of around 62%, a female proportion of about 40%, and a mean age of roughly 40 years. Whole-study findings and limits: Roughly 92% of patients showed vaccine-induced immune responses across multiple MHC alleles. Changes in top peripheral clonotypes did not appear linked to pseudoprogression.

The time point is: week 23, last vaccination. The vaccine gave 300 ug of a 20-mer mutant IDH1 peptide subcutaneously per dose. This clone was detected only once. What it binds is not known. Data came from immunoSEQ multiplex PCR; TCRdb stores just in-frame clones and leaves some out. This sample yields some 80,000 clones, of which roughly 85% are seen a single time; approximately 0.8% belongs to the top ten. The CDR3 covers 15 residues. The J segment lost 5 bases and the V segment lost 2 bases, leaving 7 bases of the junction unmatched. CDR1 and CDR2 (germline): GTSNPN, SVGIG (reference sequence). Here the sequenced sample was PBMCs, taken from a glioma patient whose treatment included an IDH1 peptide vaccine. The sequence was obtained from a woman in her forties or fifties with glioma. This rearrangement joins TRBV30 to TRBJ2-2, with 8 positions matching TRBD1. In nucleotides, the CDR3 is TGTGCCTGGAGTCTCCAGGGGGCTGGGACCGGGGAGCTGTTTTTT. This gives the protein CAWSLQGAGTGELFF.